This T cell receptor beta chain was obtained from a study of PD-1 blockade in classical Hodgkin lymphoma. Study at large: Intravenous nivolumab at 3 mg/kg was given to patients every 2 weeks. Study results and limitations: Baseline diversity in complete responders resembled that of newly diagnosed patients. Lower baseline TCR diversity was reported for newly diagnosed patients than for healthy donors.

Here immunoSEQ multiplex PCR was the method, and the copy in TCRdb shows in-frame clones only, minus some. This table has 26,000 or so clones, 65% to 80% appearing once. A note on this clone: Its antigen is unidentified.

The CDR3 contains 16 residues. Looked up from germline, CDR1 is WNHNN and CDR2 is SYGVQD (reference sequence). Trimming removed 5 bases from V and 0 bases from J; junction bases left unmatched: 7. Each of the patients experienced relapse following autologous stem cell transplantation, and their brentuximab vedotin exposure differed. CD4+ T cells were purified from thawed PBMCs by magnetic negative selection. The chain couples TRBV10-1 to TRBJ1-5; 7 bases line up with TRBD1. This receptor was obtained from a human donor with classical Hodgkin lymphoma. Sequencing used CD4+ T cells from blood, obtained at baseline. CDR3 residues: CASSSGQAYSNQPQHF. The CDR3, as DNA: TGCGCCAGCAGTTCCGGACAGGCCTATAGCAATCAGCCCCAGCATTTT.